The present TCR beta chain was sequenced within a study of early T cells in non-severe SARS-CoV-2 infection. Attachment of unique molecular identifiers was made to individual cDNA molecules. TCRdb analysed the 5' RACE reads with MiXCR anew, one entry per CDR3 protein. Here the sample spans 30,000 to 40,000 distinct CDR3 sequences, approximately 7.9% being singletons. Between the trimmed V and J ends, which lost 2 bases and 4 bases, there was a span of 17 bases. The CDR3 extends over 15 amino acids. Germline CDR1 reads DFQATT; CDR2 reads SNEGSKA (reference sequence). The table lists this clonotype with many counts.

The sequenced sample was whole blood, obtained at baseline. The chain links TRBV20-1 to TRBJ1-1; D gene uncertain. The receptor comes from an adult who was a healthcare worker with PCR-confirmed SARS-CoV-2 infection or an uninfected control (not recorded which). The CDR3 nucleotides are TGCAGTGCTAGAAGCCAAATCAGGTTGAGCACTGAAGCTTTCTTT. Translation: CSARSQIRLSTEAFF.